This is a list of T cell receptor beta chains from one sample in a study of T cells in Graves' hyperthyroidism and ophthalmopathy. TCRdb ran MiXCR on the multiplex PCR reads and lists one entry per CDR3 protein. The top ten hold 3% to 4% of the sample, which has hundreds of thousands of distinct CDR3 sequences, approximately 15% seen once. Sequencing input: blood. All receptors derive from a woman aged 40 to 50 with Graves' ophthalmopathy. CDR3s include the opening cysteine and the closing phenylalanine or tryptophan. The D gene is left open where the match is weak. The size of a clone is reported for some rows only, either as once, few or many, or as a class for expanded clones.

many	TRBV12-3/TRBV12-4	-	TRBJ1-1	CASSLPGRDTEAFF	TGTGCCAGCAGTCTACCGGGTAGGGACACTGAAGCTTTCTTT
few	TRBV6-1	-	TRBJ1-5	CASSEYAQNQPQHF	TGTGCCAGCAGTGAGTATGCGCAAAATCAGCCCCAGCATTTT
-	TRBV7-3	-	TRBJ2-6	CASSLIGGGSGANVLTF	TGTGCCAGCAGCTTAATCGGCGGAGGATCTGGGGCCAACGTCCTGACTTTC
-	TRBV4-1	-	TRBJ1-1	CASSQDSTYRDMNTEAFF	TGCGCCAGCAGCCAAGATTCAACCTACAGGGACATGAACACTGAAGCTTTCTTT
many	TRBV2	TRBD2	TRBJ2-3	CASMHPGLAGADTQYF	TGTGCCAGCATGCACCCGGGACTAGCGGGAGCAGATACGCAGTATTTT
few	TRBV19	-	TRBJ2-3	CASRPGGLYTDTQYF	TGTGCCAGTAGGCCCGGGGGTCTTTACACAGATACGCAGTATTTT
many	TRBV11-2	-	TRBJ1-3	CASSSRLSGNTIYF	TGTGCCAGCAGCAGCAGGCTCTCTGGAAACACCATATATTTT
many	TRBV3-1	TRBD1	TRBJ1-1	CASSQVSGDRETEAFF	TGTGCCAGCAGCCAAGTAAGTGGGGACAGGGAAACTGAAGCTTTCTTT
many	TRBV20-1	-	TRBJ2-3	CSAISRGSSTDTQYF	TGCAGTGCTATAAGTCGAGGATCGAGCACAGATACGCAGTATTTT
many	TRBV18	-	TRBJ1-2	CASSPTLTYGYTF	TGTGCCAGCTCACCGACACTGACCTATGGCTACACCTTC
-	TRBV12-3/TRBV12-4	-	TRBJ1-1	CASINEGPPVTEAFF	TGTGCCAGCATTAACGAGGGACCCCCGGTCACTGAAGCTTTCTTT
many	TRBV2	-	TRBJ2-1	CASSELSLASGEQFF	TGTGCCAGCAGTGAGCTCTCTCTAGCGAGTGGTGAGCAGTTCTTC
few	TRBV6-1	-	TRBJ1-5	CASRDNSNQPQHF	TGTGCCAGCAGAGACAATAGCAATCAGCCCCAGCATTTT
many	TRBV5-1	TRBD2	TRBJ2-3	CASSREGREETDTQYF	TGCGCCAGCAGCCGGGAAGGGAGGGAGGAGACAGATACGCAGTATTTT
many	TRBV5-5	TRBD2	TRBJ2-1	CASSPRYREDEQFF	TGTGCCAGCAGCCCCCGTTACCGGGAGGATGAGCAGTTCTTC
-	TRBV7-2	-	TRBJ2-7	CASSARLVTYEQYF	TGTGCCAGCAGCGCCCGGTTGGTCACCTACGAGCAGTACTTC
-	TRBV12-3/TRBV12-4	-	TRBJ1-4	CASSYQATLTNEKLFF	TGTGCCAGCAGTTACCAAGCAACTTTGACAAATGAAAAACTGTTTTTT
few	TRBV29-1	-	TRBJ2-2	CSVGIGPNTGELFF	TGCAGCGTTGGGATAGGCCCTAACACCGGGGAGCTGTTTTTT
few	TRBV5-8	-	TRBJ1-5	CASSLAAFRGSNQPQHF	TGTGCCAGCAGCTTGGCCGCCTTCCGGGGCTCCAATCAGCCCCAGCATTTT
-	TRBV6-5	-	TRBJ2-7	CASSYGPSYEQYF	TGTGCCAGCAGTTACGGACCGAGCTACGAGCAGTACTTC
-	TRBV20-1	-	TRBJ2-5	CSAREGRAQETQYF	TGCAGTGCTAGAGAGGGACGGGCTCAAGAGACCCAGTACTTC
-	TRBV27	-	TRBJ1-1	CASRDRLGDWNTEAFF	TGTGCCAGCAGAGACCGCCTCGGGGATTGGAACACTGAAGCTTTCTTT
many	TRBV7-9	-	TRBJ2-1	CASSWTRNHEQFF	TGTGCCAGCAGCTGGACCAGGAACCATGAGCAGTTCTTC
many	TRBV18	-	TRBJ1-1	CASSPLNEFAEAFF	TGTGCCAGCTCACCACTAAATGAATTCGCTGAAGCTTTCTTT
-	TRBV20-1	-	TRBJ1-3	CSAAGGRMDSGNTIYF	TGCAGTGCCGCCGGGGGACGGATGGACTCTGGAAACACCATATATTTT
-	TRBV6-2/TRBV6-3	TRBD1	TRBJ1-4	CASSYSGQVEKLFF	TGTGCCAGCAGTTACTCGGGACAGGTAGAAAAACTGTTTTTT
-	TRBV5-6	-	TRBJ2-2	CASSVNPMDRELFF	TGTGCCAGCAGCGTCAACCCCATGGACCGGGAGCTGTTTTTT
few	TRBV24-1	TRBD1	TRBJ2-3	CATSPRGQGRDTQYF	TGTGCCACCAGTCCACGGGGACAGGGACGAGATACGCAGTATTTT
many	TRBV2	-	TRBJ2-7	CASSVEGPGSGEQYF	TGTGCCAGCAGTGTAGAGGGGCCCGGGAGTGGCGAGCAGTACTTC
many	TRBV10-3	-	TRBJ1-2	CALSGGPNYGYTF	TGTGCCTTATCAGGTGGCCCCAACTATGGCTACACCTTC
many	TRBV20-1	-	TRBJ2-7	CSAEPPGPSYEQYF	TGCAGTGCTGAACCTCCGGGACCCTCCTACGAGCAGTACTTC
-	TRBV15	-	TRBJ1-6	CATSRDGAGSGSPLHF	TGTGCCACCAGCAGAGATGGCGCAGGGTCGGGGTCACCCCTCCACTTT
-	TRBV12-3/TRBV12-4	TRBD1	TRBJ2-2	CASRTGTSGELFF	TGTGCCAGCAGGACAGGGACCTCCGGGGAGCTGTTTTTT
many	TRBV24-1	TRBD1	TRBJ2-5	CATSEAGTGNQETQYF	TGTGCCACCAGTGAGGCCGGGACAGGGAATCAAGAGACCCAGTACTTC
many	TRBV6-1	TRBD1	TRBJ1-5	CASRTSGGPNQPQHF	TGTGCCAGCAGGACCTCAGGGGGCCCAAATCAGCCCCAGCATTTT
few	TRBV28	-	TRBJ1-2	CASSFPGSGGYTF	TGTGCCAGCAGTTTTCCTGGTTCGGGTGGCTACACCTTC
few	TRBV19	TRBD1	TRBJ2-1	CASTKRQGHNEQFF	TGTGCCAGTACGAAGAGACAGGGACACAATGAGCAGTTCTTC
many	TRBV28	-	TRBJ1-2	CASRTGRPGGYTF	TGTGCCAGCAGAACCGGACGGCCGGGGGGCTACACCTTC
-	TRBV28	TRBD1	TRBJ1-1	CASSLRQGPAFF	TGTGCCAGCAGTCTACGACAGGGGCCAGCTTTCTTT
-	TRBV28	TRBD2	TRBJ2-1	CASSRGTSGLNEQFF	TGTGCCAGCAGTCGCGGGACTAGCGGGCTAAATGAGCAGTTCTTC
-	TRBV5-5	TRBD2	TRBJ2-3	CASSLLAGLAGGKDTQYF	TGTGCCAGCAGCTTGTTAGCGGGACTAGCGGGAGGGAAAGATACGCAGTATTTT
-	TRBV4-2	TRBD1	TRBJ2-5	CTSSQDSGTGWYQETQYF	TGTACCAGCAGCCAAGACTCCGGGACAGGGTGGTACCAAGAGACCCAGTACTTC
many	TRBV2	-	TRBJ1-5	CASTVDSNQPQHF	TGTGCCAGCACTGTGGATAGCAATCAGCCCCAGCATTTT
-	TRBV9	TRBD2	TRBJ2-1	CASSVIAGGYNEQFF	TGTGCCAGCAGCGTCATAGCGGGGGGGTATAATGAGCAGTTCTTC
many	TRBV11-1	-	TRBJ1-4	CASSSSTSANEKLFF	TGTGCCAGCAGTTCAAGCACGTCGGCTAATGAAAAACTGTTTTTT
-	TRBV5-1	-	TRBJ2-6	CASSGEVGANVLTF	TGCGCCAGCAGCGGGGAGGTTGGGGCCAACGTCCTGACTTTC
many	TRBV27	-	TRBJ2-7	CASSGHASSEQYF	TGTGCCAGCAGCGGGCACGCCTCTTCAGAGCAGTACTTC
-	TRBV27	-	TRBJ2-1	CASSPQGGVSNEQFF	TGTGCCAGCAGTCCACAGGGAGGGGTCTCCAATGAGCAGTTCTTC
-	TRBV15	-	TRBJ2-7	CATSQGAMYEQYF	TGTGCCACCAGTCAAGGGGCCATGTACGAGCAGTACTTC
-	TRBV20-1	-	TRBJ2-1	CSARVPLHNEQFF	TGCAGTGCTAGAGTCCCCCTCCACAATGAGCAGTTCTTC
many	TRBV7-9	TRBD2	TRBJ2-1	CASSLVAGGSNEQFF	TGTGCCAGCAGCTTAGTAGCGGGAGGGTCCAATGAGCAGTTCTTC
-	TRBV7-8	TRBD2	TRBJ2-2	CASSPTSGLANTGELFF	TGTGCCAGCAGCCCGACGTCCGGACTAGCAAACACCGGGGAGCTGTTTTTT
many	TRBV9	TRBD2	TRBJ2-1	CASTPSGGARREQFF	TGTGCCAGCACGCCTAGCGGGGGGGCCCGAAGAGAGCAGTTCTTC
-	TRBV12-3/TRBV12-4	TRBD2	TRBJ2-1	CASSLGTSAPFF	TGTGCCAGCAGTTTAGGGACTAGCGCTCCGTTCTTC
many	TRBV11-2	-	TRBJ1-1	CASSWGDGDTEAFF	TGTGCCAGCAGCTGGGGGGACGGGGACACTGAAGCTTTCTTT
-	TRBV20-1	TRBD1	TRBJ2-7	CSASFGTGASEQYF	TGCAGTGCTAGTTTTGGGACAGGGGCCAGCGAGCAGTACTTC
many	TRBV7-3	-	TRBJ2-5	CASSFSSGGETQYF	TGTGCCAGCAGCTTTTCGAGTGGGGGAGAGACCCAGTACTTC
many	TRBV3-1	-	TRBJ2-3	CASSDTGLVLAGDTQYF	TGTGCCAGCAGCGATACAGGGTTGGTGTTAGCGGGAGATACGCAGTATTTT
once	TRBV6-2/TRBV6-3	-	TRBJ1-3	CASSYSRRFGGTIYF	TGTGCCAGCAGTTACTCCCGGAGGTTCGGTGGCACCATATATTTT
few	TRBV25-1	-	TRBJ2-6	CASSDAHRGSGANVLTF	TGTGCCAGCAGTGACGCCCACCGGGGCTCTGGGGCCAACGTCCTGACTTTC